Listed below are T cell receptor beta chains from one sample, sequenced in a study of cytomegalovirus exposure and HLA in healthy donors. Clones were read by immunoSEQ multiplex PCR, and TCRdb kept only the in-frame ones, dropping some. The top ten clones hold roughly 1.3% of a sample with roughly 180,000 clones, about 77% of them seen once. Sequencing used PBMCs. The origin of the receptors is a man aged 25-45 years in good health and CMV-seronegative. Both conserved end residues are part of each CDR3. The order of the fields is D gene, J gene, V gene, clone size, CDR3 DNA, CDR3 protein. The D gene is left open where the match is weak. Only some rows state a clone size, as once, few, many or a class for expanded clones.

>-|TRBJ2-7|TRBV30|-
TGTGCCTCCCTTCGAGGGGGGGGGTCCTACGAGCAGTACTTC
CASLRGGGSYEQYF
>TRBD1|TRBJ1-2|TRBV19|-
TGTGCCAGTAGTACCGGGACAGCAGCTAACTATGGCTACACCTTC
CASSTGTAANYGYTF
>TRBD1|TRBJ1-4|TRBV14|-
TGTGCCAGCAGCCCCAGGGGGATAGGGGCAACTAATGAAAAACTGTTTTTT
CASSPRGIGATNEKLFF
>-|TRBJ2-7|TRBV28|-
TGTGCCAGCAGTTCCCCATTCGGCTACGAGCAGTACTTC
CASSSPFGYEQYF
>-|TRBJ2-1|TRBV2|-
TGTGCCAGCATCCGGGACTCCTACAATGAGCAGTTCTTC
CASIRDSYNEQFF
>-|TRBJ1-4|TRBV11-2|-
TGTGCCAGCAGCCGGAAGAAGGAGGGTGAAAAACTGTTTTTT
CASSRKKEGEKLFF
>TRBD2|TRBJ2-5|TRBV4-3|-
TGCGCCAGCAGCCAAGAGGGGGGGAAACAAGAGACCCAGTACTTC
CASSQEGGKQETQYF
>TRBD1|TRBJ1-3|TRBV19|once
TGTGCCAGTAGTGTTAAACAGGGGGCTACTGGAAACACCATATATTTT
CASSVKQGATGNTIYF
>-|TRBJ1-3|TRBV6-6|few
TGTGCCAGCACCATAAGCCCAGGGTCGGGAAACACCATATATTTT
CASTISPGSGNTIYF
>-|TRBJ1-1|TRBV7-6|-
TGTGCCAGCAGCTTAGGACAGAACACTGAAGCTTTCTTT
CASSLGQNTEAFF
>-|TRBJ2-7|TRBV19|-
TGTGCCAGTAGCGACGGTCCAGGGCTGAGGTACGAGCAGTACTTC
CASSDGPGLRYEQYF
>-|TRBJ2-7|TRBV15|-
TGTGCCACCAGCAGTCGGACTGCATACTACGAGCAGTACTTC
CATSSRTAYYEQYF
>TRBD1|TRBJ1-1|TRBV27|-
TGTGCCAGCAGTTATATGGGAGGGGACAGGGTTTCTGGGGCTTTCTTT
CASSYMGGDRVSGAFF
>TRBD1|TRBJ1-1|TRBV5-1|few
TGCGCCAGCAGCTCTGGGACAGGGGGGGCGAACACTGAAGCTTTCTTT
CASSSGTGGANTEAFF
>TRBD1|TRBJ1-1|TRBV19|-
TGTGCCAGTAGCAGCTCCAACAGGGGAACTGAAGCTTTCTTT
CASSSSNRGTEAFF
>TRBD1|TRBJ1-5|TRBV6-5|-
TGTGCCAGCAGTTCGGGACAGTTAAATCAGCCCCAGCATTTT
CASSSGQLNQPQHF
>-|TRBJ2-7|TRBV6-5|-
TGTGCCAGCAGTTATATATCTGGAGGCTCCTCCTACGAGCAGTACTTC
CASSYISGGSSYEQYF
>-|TRBJ1-1|TRBV5-1|-
TGCGCCAGCACTGTTACTCGAGGTGGTGTCACTGAAGCTTTCTTT
CASTVTRGGVTEAFF
>-|TRBJ1-1|TRBV14|-
TGTGCCACCCAGGGGTTGGGGAACACTGAAGCTTTCTTT
CATQGLGNTEAFF
>-|TRBJ1-3|TRBV5-5|-
TGTGCCAGCAGCTTGGTCTCGGGGTGGTCTGGAAACACCATATATTTT
CASSLVSGWSGNTIYF
>TRBD1|TRBJ2-3|TRBV7-2|-
TGTGCCAGCAGCTCGGACAGGGTCGGGTATTTCACAGATACGCAGTATTTT
CASSSDRVGYFTDTQYF
>-|TRBJ1-4|TRBV27|few
TGTGCCAGCACCGCCCGGGGGGGGATCGGGAATGAAAAACTGTTTTTT
CASTARGGIGNEKLFF
>-|TRBJ2-7|TRBV6-5|few
TGTGCCAGCAAGAATCGGGACACCTACTACGAGCAGTACTTC
CASKNRDTYYEQYF
>TRBD1|TRBJ1-2|TRBV5-1|-
TGCGCCAGCAGCTTGCCGGGACAGGGAGATGGCTACACCTTC
CASSLPGQGDGYTF
>-|TRBJ2-5|TRBV4-1|once
TGCGCCAGCAGCCACCCAGCGTTACAAGAGACCCAGTACTTC
CASSHPALQETQYF
>-|TRBJ2-5|TRBV18|-
TGTGCCAGCTCACCAAGGGCCGGACAGCGAGGGGCAGAGACCCAGTACTTC
CASSPRAGQRGAETQYF
>-|TRBJ2-5|TRBV19|-
TGTGCCAGTAGCTCAGGGGCAGAGACCCAGTACTTC
CASSSGAETQYF
>TRBD1|TRBJ2-5|TRBV29-1|-
TGCAGCGTTACTGGGACAGGGTTACAAGAGACCCAGTACTTC
CSVTGTGLQETQYF
>TRBD1|TRBJ2-7|TRBV6-6|few
TGTGCCAGCAGGAGGACAGGGAAGACCTACGAGCAGTACTTC
CASRRTGKTYEQYF
>TRBD1|TRBJ1-4|TRBV19|-
TGTGCCAGTACCCCGGGGGACAGTTTTGAAAAACTGTTTTTT
CASTPGDSFEKLFF
>TRBD2|TRBJ2-1|TRBV4-3|-
TGCGCCAGCAGCCGGACTAGTTTCTATGAGCAGTTCTTC
CASSRTSFYEQFF
>-|TRBJ2-6|TRBV5-1|-
TGCGCCAGCAGCTTGGTGCAGGGGGGTCTTTCTGGGGCCAACGTCCTGACTTTC
CASSLVQGGLSGANVLTF
>-|TRBJ1-1|TRBV6-5|-
TGTGCCAGCAGTTACCCGTCGGGATACACTGAAGCTTTCTTT
CASSYPSGYTEAFF
>-|TRBJ1-2|TRBV28|-
TGTGCCAGCAGTTTCAGTAGCGGCTACACCTTC
CASSFSSGYTF
>TRBD2|TRBJ2-7|TRBV13|-
TGTGCCAGCAGACTAGCGGGAGTTTACGAGCAGTACTTC
CASRLAGVYEQYF
>-|TRBJ2-7|TRBV19|-
TGTGCCAGTAGTATCGACAGGACTTCCTACGAGCAGTACTTC
CASSIDRTSYEQYF
>-|TRBJ1-1|TRBV23-1|-
TGCGCCAGCAGTCGTCCGACAGGACCCAGCACTGAAGCTTTCTTT
CASSRPTGPSTEAFF